This entry describes one T cell receptor beta chain. One entry per CDR3 protein, without DNA, is what TCRdb gives after re-calling the 5' RACE reads. The sample data list around 470,000 distinct CDR3 sequences. The CDR3 covers 16 residues. Germline V gene data show CDR1 as SGHVS and CDR2 as FNYEAQ. The sample is drawn from a study of T cells expressing NK-cell markers. The sequenced sample was blood T cells: a sorted CD56 or NKG2C T cell subset, CD4+ or CD8+ T cells, or bulk PBMC T cells (not recorded which). The source is a woman in her forties or fifties in good health. V and J are TRBV7-6 and TRBJ1-1; the TCRdb D gene call, TRBD1, has no DNA to confirm it. CDR3 residues: CASSLGLGGSNTEAFF.